The T cell receptor beta chain under discussion was sequenced for a study of patients and donors after allogeneic stem cell transplantation. CDR3 length: 19 amino acids. Germline CDR1 is SGHAT and CDR2 is FQDESV (reference sequence). The germline V and J ends were trimmed by 1 base and 2 bases, with 20 bases remaining between them. Via MiXCR, TCRdb re-called the RT-PCR reads, giving one row per CDR3 protein. The repertoire includes about a million distinct CDR3 sequences, roughly 18% of them detected once, and approximately 5.9% sits in the top ten. The material sequenced was blood, either unsorted or a sorted T cell fraction (not recorded which). The gene calls are TRBV11-1 and TRBJ2-2, with a possible D match to TRBD2 (6 bases). The origin of this receptor is a human donor who was either an allogeneic HSCT recipient or a stem cell or donor lymphocyte infusion donor (not recorded which). It is not recorded whose cells these are; they may come from a transplant donor. For the CDR3, the DNA is TGTGCCAGCAGCTTAGGGGAGGCGAGGAGACTAGAAAACACCGGGGAGCTGTTTTTT. The encoded protein is CASSLGEARRLENTGELFF.